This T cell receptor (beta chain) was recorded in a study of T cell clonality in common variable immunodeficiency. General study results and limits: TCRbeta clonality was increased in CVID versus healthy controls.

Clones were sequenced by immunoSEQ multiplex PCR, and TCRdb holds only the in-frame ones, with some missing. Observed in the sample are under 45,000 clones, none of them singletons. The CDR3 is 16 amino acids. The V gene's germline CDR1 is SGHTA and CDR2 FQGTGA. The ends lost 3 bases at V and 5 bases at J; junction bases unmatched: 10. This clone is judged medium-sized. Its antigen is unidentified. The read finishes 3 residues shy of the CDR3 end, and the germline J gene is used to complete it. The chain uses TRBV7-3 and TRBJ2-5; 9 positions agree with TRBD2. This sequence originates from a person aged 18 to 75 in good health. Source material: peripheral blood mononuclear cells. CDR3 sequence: CASSLGPSGNGETQYF. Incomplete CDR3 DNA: TGTGCCAGCAGCTTGGGCCCTAGCGGGAATGGGGAGACC.